The T cell receptor beta chain under discussion was sequenced for a study of T-cell memory formation after mild COVID-19. In TCRdb, the 5' RACE reads were re-called with MiXCR into one record per CDR3 protein. The sample carries roughly 250,000 distinct CDR3 sequences, over 15% recorded once. Sequenced material: PBMCs or a T cell subset sorted from them (not recorded which). This clonotype was obtained from a man aged 18 to 30 who had mild COVID-19 (a few samples of this study predate the infection). Cell type and time point are not known.

The CDR3 loop is CSVETPSVQETQYF. CDR3 DNA: TGCAGCGTTGAAACCCCTAGCGTACAAGAGACCCAGTACTTC. The chain joins TRBV29-1 to TRBJ2-5; the D gene is possibly TRBD2 (6 bases). This CDR3 spans 14 amino acids. The germline V gene has CDR1 SQVTM and CDR2 ANQGSEA. V lost 2 bases and J 2 bases, leaving 12 bases between the germline ends.